The TCR beta chain described here comes from a study of blood T cell repertoires in COVID-19 (dated by TCRdb to the early 2020s). The study in broad terms: The collaborator samples originated in the United States, Italy and Spain and spanned the acute and convalescent phases of COVID-19. The prospective study material was composed of cDNA or gDNA derived from T cells, B-cell-depleted T cells, or PBMCs. Subjects who had been exposed to COVID-19, were actively infected with it, or had recovered from it provided the deeply sampled blood TCRbeta repertoires that made up the dataset. The repertoires were released in a freely available public database meant as a resource for research on the immune response to SARS-CoV-2. The samples were drawn from two sources: the first 160 participants of the ongoing ImmuneRACE study, and fewer than 1,500 subjects contributed by 6 global collaborators. Nearly every sample came with metadata listing a de-identified subject ID, COVID-19 status, age in years and sex. Where HLA class I and class II types were available, the types were taken from metadata supplied by the sample provider, not from assay-based typing.

TCRbeta CDR3 regions were amplified from genomic DNA using the immunoSEQ Assay, a bias-controlled multiplex PCR. The source study handled its data this way. The number of nucleated cells in each sample was estimated by amplification of reference gene primers within the assay. To quantify the absolute abundance of each unique TCRbeta CDR3 rearrangement, sequence reads were collapsed and filtered. For each sample, productive Simpson clonality was calculated by taking the square root of Simpson's diversity index across productive rearrangements. This immuneACCESS table, as held by TCRdb, lists in-frame sequences with V and J called but not all clones. Of the missing ones, under half trace to an unresolved V gene in checked studies; the others have no known cause. The DNA was the basis for D and trimming; V, J and clone size are from that table. This sample lists 200,000 to 300,000 clones; around nine tenths were detected once. The top ten clonotypes cover 2.5% to 4% of the sample.

Reading the germline V gene (reference sequence) gives CDR1 SEHNR and CDR2 FQNEAQ. Reading from cysteine to phenylalanine, the CDR3 counts 15 amino acids. Kept here is only the CDR3 DNA, which spans 45 bases and is read in frame from base 1. Trimming removed 1 base from V and 2 bases from J; the gene matches leave 3 bases unexplained. In this sample, this clone turned up a few times. What this receptor recognizes is not known. No much larger clone is present one base from it, and per-base qualities are unavailable. Participants in the prospective study were aged about 18 to 95 years, lived in more than 20 United States geographic areas, and enrolled through a virtual design. In the prospective study, participants were assigned to cohorts based on the clinical history participants reported in a screening survey and a study questionnaire. Exposed participants were defined as having been in contact with someone with a PCR-confirmed or clinician-diagnosed COVID-19 case within 2 weeks of study entry. In the prospective study, whole blood, serum and a nasopharyngeal or oropharyngeal swab were collected from each participant by mobile phlebotomists. Prospective study participants could optionally give additional blood draws and questionnaires over an approximately 2-month period. Before DNA extraction, prospective study blood samples were shipped either frozen or at room temperature.

Study-wide conclusions, independent of this receptor: The quantity of clinical and demographic metadata differed by source and by participant and was supplied without curation.

Sequencing was carried out using PBMCs or T cells enriched from blood (not recorded which). The source of this sequence is a woman in her 40s who had been exposed to COVID-19. The rearrangement joined TRBV7-9 to TRBJ2-7; 9 junctional bases match TRBD1. The CDR3 region reads CASSLVGDRAYEQYF. The nucleotides read TGTGCCAGCAGCTTAGTCGGGGACAGGGCCTACGAGCAGTACTTC.